These T cell receptor beta chains were read from a single sample in a study of blood T cell repertoires in COVID-19. Data came from immunoSEQ multiplex PCR; TCRdb stores just in-frame clones and leaves some out. The sample shows 250,000 to 350,000 clones, around nine tenths of them seen only once. The material sequenced was PBMCs or T cells enriched from blood (not recorded which). Source of these receptors: a woman between 25 and 40 years old who had recovered from COVID-19. CDR3s include the opening cysteine and the closing phenylalanine or tryptophan. The size of a clone is reported for some rows only, either as once, few or many, or as a class for expanded clones.

>TRBV7-2|-|TRBJ2-7
CASSSSSVEQYF
>TRBV28|once|TRBJ1-3
CASTESYSGNTIYF
>TRBV19|-|TRBJ2-7
CASSKPGTSVFHEQYF
>TRBV10-1|once|TRBJ1-1
CASTKGLGTEAFF
>TRBV20-1|-|TRBJ2-6
CSASGGPGANVLTF
>TRBV3-1/TRBV3-2|-|TRBJ1-1
CASSQAGNTEAFF
>TRBV7-2|-|TRBJ2-1
CASSYTSGQYNEQFF
>TRBV19|once|TRBJ1-2
CASSRNRDGQSREGYTF
>TRBV11-2|-|TRBJ1-3
CASSTGGTGNTIYF
>TRBV6-2/TRBV6-3|-|TRBJ1-2
CASSLGQGSFGYGYTF
>TRBV28|-|TRBJ2-5
CASSLNFGTSGQETQYF
>TRBV20-1|-|TRBJ2-3
CSARRADTQYF
>TRBV27|-|TRBJ2-2
CASSSDRGSAGELFF
>TRBV7-9|-|TRBJ2-3
CASSLQTGAGDTQYF
>TRBV7-2|-|TRBJ2-7
CASSTGLAGGAYEQYF
>TRBV11-2|-|TRBJ2-2
CASSSWTSANTGELFF
>TRBV3-1/TRBV3-2|-|TRBJ1-1
CASSRNTEAFF
>TRBV11-2|-|TRBJ1-5
CASSLVPPPKPQHF
>TRBV4-2|-|TRBJ1-2
CASSQEAGARTNYGYTF
>TRBV5-1|-|TRBJ2-1
CASSGTGRSYNEQFF
>TRBV7-3|-|TRBJ1-4
CASSPGTGLNEKLFF
>TRBV18|-|TRBJ2-3
CASSPPDGHKGYTQYF
>TRBV30|-|TRBJ1-5
CAWRGGDHQPQHF
>TRBV11-2|-|TRBJ1-2
CASSPPGTSFYGYTF
>TRBV20-1|-|TRBJ2-3
CSGPGTDTQYF
>TRBV19|-|TRBJ2-5
CASSMGTAQETQYF
>TRBV11-2|-|TRBJ2-1
CASTRRWDRRNNEQFF
>TRBV5-6|-|TRBJ2-5
CASSYQDMGKETQYF
>TRBV5-4|once|TRBJ2-7
CASSFRGQGDEQYF
>TRBV29-1|once|TRBJ2-2
CSVGRFGTGGSGELFF
>TRBV30|once|TRBJ1-6
CAWSVLKLNSPLHF
>TRBV7-9|-|TRBJ2-1
CASSAGTTSEQFF
>TRBV3-1/TRBV3-2|-|TRBJ2-2
CASSRGSGRWTGELFF